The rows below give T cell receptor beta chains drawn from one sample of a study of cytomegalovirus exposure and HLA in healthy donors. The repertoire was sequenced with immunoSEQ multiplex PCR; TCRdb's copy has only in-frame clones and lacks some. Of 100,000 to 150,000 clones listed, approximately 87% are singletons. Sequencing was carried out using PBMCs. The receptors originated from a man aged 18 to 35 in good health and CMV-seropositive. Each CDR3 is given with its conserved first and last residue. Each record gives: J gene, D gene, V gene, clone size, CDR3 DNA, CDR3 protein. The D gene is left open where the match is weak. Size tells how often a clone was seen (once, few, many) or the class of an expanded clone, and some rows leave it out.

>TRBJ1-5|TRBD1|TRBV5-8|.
TGTGCCAGCAGCTTCGGACAGGGGGCGAGCAATCAGCCCCAGCATTTT
CASSFGQGASNQPQHF
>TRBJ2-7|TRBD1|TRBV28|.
TGTGCCACCGACAGGGGCTACGAGCAGTACTTC
CATDRGYEQYF
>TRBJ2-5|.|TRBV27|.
TGTGCCAGCAGGGGCCGAGAGACCCAGTACTTC
CASRGRETQYF
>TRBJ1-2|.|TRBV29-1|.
TGCAGCGTTGTGGCTGGCTATGGCTACACCTTC
CSVVAGYGYTF
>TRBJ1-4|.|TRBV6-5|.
TGTGCCAGCAGTTACTCGAATCAGGGCCAACTGTTTTTT
CASSYSNQGQLFF
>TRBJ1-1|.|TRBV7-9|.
TGTGCCAGCAGCTTAGGCCCCCAGGGCACTGAAGCTTTCTTT
CASSLGPQGTEAFF
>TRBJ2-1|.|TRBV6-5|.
TGTGCCAGCAGTTACGGGGGGGGGCGGAGCAATGAGCAGTTCTTC
CASSYGGGRSNEQFF
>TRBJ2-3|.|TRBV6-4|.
TGTGCCAGCAGTGACTCTGGCAGTTCAGATACGCAGTATTTT
CASSDSGSSDTQYF
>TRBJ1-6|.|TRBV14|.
TGTGCCAGCAGCCCGACAGGAGAATATTCACCCCTCCACTTT
CASSPTGEYSPLHF
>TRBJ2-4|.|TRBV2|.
TGTGCCAGCAGTGGAAAGGGACTCCTAGCCAAAAACATTCAGTACTTC
CASSGKGLLAKNIQYF
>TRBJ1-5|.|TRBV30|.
TGTGCCTGGGGGGAGGAGGGACAGCCCCAGCATTTT
CAWGEEGQPQHF
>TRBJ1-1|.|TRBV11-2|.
TGTGCCAGCAGTGATTTCCAGGGGATCTACACTGAAGCTTTCTTT
CASSDFQGIYTEAFF
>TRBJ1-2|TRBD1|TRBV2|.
TGTGCCAGCAGTGAAACCCCGGGACAGCAAGCTAACTATGGCTACACCTTC
CASSETPGQQANYGYTF
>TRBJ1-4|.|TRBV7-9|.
TGTGCCAGCAGCGTGATAGGGGCAGCCCATAATGAAAAACTGTTTTTT
CASSVIGAAHNEKLFF
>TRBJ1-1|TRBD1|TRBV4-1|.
TGCGCCAGCAGCCAAGTTAACAGGGGGGACACTGAAGCTTTCTTT
CASSQVNRGDTEAFF
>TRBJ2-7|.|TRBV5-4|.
TGTGCCAGCAGCCCAGATAGGAGGTCCTACGAGCAGTACTTC
CASSPDRRSYEQYF
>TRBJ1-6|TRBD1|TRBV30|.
TGTGCCTGGAGTGCGGACAGGGGTAATTCACCCCTCCACTTT
CAWSADRGNSPLHF
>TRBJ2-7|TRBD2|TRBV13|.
TGTGCCAGCAGCCCCCCGGGGGGGGTTGGGTACGAGCAGTACTTC
CASSPPGGVGYEQYF
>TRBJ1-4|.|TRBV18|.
TGTGCCAGCTCAAATGAACCGGATGAAAAACTGTTTTTT
CASSNEPDEKLFF
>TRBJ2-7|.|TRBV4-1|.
TGCGCCAGCAGCCATAGTGAGGGAAAGGACGAGCAGTACTTC
CASSHSEGKDEQYF
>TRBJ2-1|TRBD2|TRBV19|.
TGTGCCACCTCGACTAGCGCCTACAATGAGCAGTTCTTC
CATSTSAYNEQFF
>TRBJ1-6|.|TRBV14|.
TGTGCCAGCAGCCTCGGCCCGCAGGGTTCCTATAATTCACCCCTCCACTTT
CASSLGPQGSYNSPLHF
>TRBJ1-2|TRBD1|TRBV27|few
TGTGCCAGCACGCGGGACAGGGGCGATGGCTACACCTTC
CASTRDRGDGYTF